This T cell receptor beta chain was recorded in a study of stem cell transplantation in POMP-related autoinflammatory disease. Per the germline V gene, CDR1 is MDHEN and CDR2 is SYDVKM. The J segment lost 3 bases and the V segment lost 6 bases, leaving 3 bases of the junction unmatched. The length of the CDR3 is 13 residues. Generated by immunoSEQ multiplex PCR, the TCRdb table keeps only in-frame clones and is missing some. This sample has over 60,000 clones; approximately 90% occur once, and the top ten carry roughly 0.7%. The source of this sequence is a human patient with POMP-related autoinflammation and immune dysregulation (PRAID). These T cells may partly come from the graft donor. This chain links TRBV28 with TRBJ2-3, with 7 bases lining up with TRBD2. Sample: CD4+ T cells from PBMCs, taken after stem cell transplantation. CDR3 region: CASRPSGTDTQYF. CDR3 coding DNA: TGTGCCAGCAGACCTAGCGGAACAGATACGCAGTATTTT.